A selection of T cell receptor beta chains follows, all from one sample in a study of monozygotic twins with cystic fibrosis. Method: immunoSEQ multiplex PCR; TCRdb's copy keeps in-frame clones and lacks some. This table holds roughly 29,000 clones, 85% found once. Sequencing used blood. These receptors all come from a girl aged 2-15 years with cystic fibrosis. CDR3s include the opening cysteine and the closing phenylalanine or tryptophan. A D gene is named only where the DNA matches it firmly. Only part of the rows carry a size: once, few, many, or a class if the clone is expanded.

j_call,clone_size,v_call,d_call,cdr3_aa,cdr3_nt
TRBJ2-1,NA,TRBV27,NA,CASTSGYNEQFF,TGTGCCAGCACCAGCGGTTACAATGAGCAGTTCTTC
TRBJ1-5,NA,TRBV19,NA,CASSIRGPPGQPQHF,TGTGCCAGTAGTATCCGGGGTCCACCCGGTCAGCCCCAGCATTTT
TRBJ2-7,NA,TRBV30,NA,CAWSPRGAVLEQYF,TGTGCCTGGTCCCCAAGGGGAGCTGTTCTCGAGCAGTACTTC
TRBJ1-5,few,TRBV30,NA,CAWGGGEGNQPQHF,TGTGCCTGGGGAGGAGGGGAGGGCAATCAGCCCCAGCATTTT
TRBJ2-5,NA,TRBV15,NA,CATSLTKDRFQETQYF,TGTGCCACCAGCCTAACTAAGGACAGATTCCAAGAGACCCAGTACTTC
TRBJ2-7,NA,TRBV27,NA,CASSLSGGYEQYF,TGTGCCAGCAGTTTATCAGGGGGCTACGAGCAGTACTTC
TRBJ1-5,NA,TRBV19,NA,CASRGQGVGDQPQHF,TGTGCCAGTAGGGGCCAGGGAGTAGGGGATCAGCCCCAGCATTTT
TRBJ2-5,NA,TRBV10-3,TRBD2,CAISRLAAQETQYF,TGTGCCATCAGTCGACTAGCAGCCCAAGAGACCCAGTACTTC
TRBJ2-7,NA,TRBV18,NA,CASSQGSPEQYF,TGTGCCAGCAGCCAAGGGTCGCCGGAGCAGTACTTC
TRBJ1-1,NA,TRBV10-3,NA,CAIRPGTENTEAFF,TGTGCCATCAGACCCGGGACGGAGAACACTGAAGCTTTCTTT
TRBJ1-2,once,TRBV19,NA,CASSRERTPYGYTF,TGTGCCAGTAGTAGAGAAAGGACACCCTATGGCTACACCTTC
TRBJ2-2,NA,TRBV11-2,TRBD1,CASSPRRWTGTRKTGELFF,TGTGCCAGCAGCCCCCGGCGATGGACAGGGACGAGGAAAACCGGGGAGCTGTTTTTT
TRBJ2-1,NA,TRBV5-4,TRBD1,CASSPQQGVSYNEQFF,TGTGCCAGCAGCCCCCAGCAGGGGGTCTCCTACAATGAGCAGTTCTTC
TRBJ1-1,NA,TRBV14,NA,CASSRESHRDTEAFF,TGTGCCAGCAGCCGAGAGTCACACCGGGACACTGAAGCTTTCTTT
TRBJ2-5,NA,TRBV6-1,TRBD2,CASSEYPELAEQETQYF,TGTGCCAGCAGTGAATACCCCGAACTAGCGGAACAAGAGACCCAGTACTTC
TRBJ2-4,NA,TRBV19,TRBD1,CASRRQGLYIQYF,TGTGCCAGCCGCCGACAGGGCTTGTACATTCAGTACTTC
TRBJ2-1,NA,TRBV6-5,NA,CASSGGPYNEQFF,TGTGCCAGCAGCGGGGGGCCATACAATGAGCAGTTCTTC
TRBJ1-2,NA,TRBV5-4,NA,CASSLALAGAYGYTF,TGTGCCAGCAGCTTGGCTCTCGCGGGGGCGTATGGCTACACCTTC
TRBJ2-2,once,TRBV5-1,TRBD2,CASSLFGLAGGSAGELFF,TGCGCCAGCAGCTTATTCGGACTAGCGGGAGGGTCCGCCGGGGAGCTGTTTTTT
TRBJ2-7,NA,TRBV10-1,NA,CASSESMGYEQYF,TGCGCCAGCAGTGAGTCGATGGGGTACGAGCAGTACTTC
TRBJ2-5,NA,TRBV5-1,NA,CASSVGAHQETQYF,TGCGCCAGCAGCGTGGGGGCGCACCAAGAGACCCAGTACTTC
TRBJ1-2,NA,TRBV27,TRBD1,CASSFGQGYGYTF,TGTGCCAGCAGCTTTGGACAGGGATATGGCTACACCTTC
TRBJ2-7,NA,TRBV5-4,TRBD1,CASSSTGQGRSYEQYF,TGTGCCAGCAGCTCCACCGGACAGGGGCGATCCTACGAGCAGTACTTC
TRBJ1-2,NA,TRBV18,NA,CASSPFKELNYGYTF,TGTGCCAGCTCACCTTTCAAGGAGTTGAACTATGGCTACACCTTC
TRBJ1-1,few,TRBV15,NA,CATSRDLLTAMNTEAFF,TGTGCCACCAGCAGAGATTTGCTTACGGCGATGAACACTGAAGCTTTCTTT
TRBJ2-3,NA,TRBV7-9,TRBD2,CASSLEAGGPVDTQYF,TGTGCCAGCAGCTTAGAAGCGGGAGGGCCCGTAGATACGCAGTATTTT
TRBJ1-1,NA,TRBV7-9,TRBD1,CASSGTGLNTEAFF,TGTGCCAGCAGCGGGACAGGGTTGAACACTGAAGCTTTCTTT
TRBJ2-2,NA,TRBV5-1,TRBD1,CASSFGGQGVTGELFF,TGCGCCAGCAGCTTCGGGGGACAGGGGGTCACCGGGGAGCTGTTTTTT
TRBJ1-1,NA,TRBV11-2,NA,CASSPPMNTEAFF,TGTGCCAGCAGCCCGCCAATGAACACTGAAGCTTTCTTT
TRBJ2-7,NA,TRBV14,NA,CASSQAGFYEQYF,TGTGCCAGCAGCCAAGCAGGGTTCTACGAGCAGTACTTC
TRBJ1-1,NA,TRBV28,NA,CASKRGALGTEAFF,TGTGCCAGCAAAAGGGGGGCTCTTGGCACTGAAGCTTTCTTT
TRBJ1-3,NA,TRBV4-1,TRBD1,CASSQEGTGGTGNTIYF,TGCGCCAGCAGCCAAGAGGGAACAGGGGGTACTGGAAACACCATATATTTT
TRBJ2-1,once,TRBV9,NA,CASGPGTSTYNEQFF,TGTGCCAGCGGACCCGGGACATCAACCTACAATGAGCAGTTCTTC
TRBJ2-7,NA,TRBV27,NA,CASSFGANYEQYF,TGTGCCAGCAGTTTTGGGGCGAACTACGAGCAGTACTTC
TRBJ2-3,NA,TRBV7-9,TRBD2,CASTASGISTDTQYF,TGTGCCAGCACCGCTAGCGGGATTAGCACAGATACGCAGTATTTT